This T cell receptor (beta chain) is from a study of radiotherapy plus CTLA-4 blockade in lung cancer. Study results and caveats: Clones derived from tumor TCRs expanded in blood after radiotherapy plus ipilimumab.

As for this clone: As yet, its antigen is unknown.

The method was immunoSEQ multiplex PCR; TCRdb's version includes in-frame clones alone and lacks a portion of them. The sample has over 85,000 clones, roughly 80% seen once. Germline lookup yields CDR1 SGHTA and CDR2 FQGTGA. This CDR3 comprises 17 residues. V lost 5 bases to trimming and J lost 2 bases; unmatched junction nucleotides: 12. Material: peripheral blood, obtained from a patient treated with radiotherapy plus ipilimumab. The chain has TRBV7-3 and TRBJ1-2, with 9 bases fitting TRBD1. This TCR was sampled from a human donor with non-small cell lung cancer that progressed on radiotherapy plus ipilimumab. The CDR3 DNA reads as TGTGCCAGCAGCCACCGGACAGGGGTTACTAGAAACTATGGCTACACCTTC. Protein sequence: CASSHRTGVTRNYGYTF.